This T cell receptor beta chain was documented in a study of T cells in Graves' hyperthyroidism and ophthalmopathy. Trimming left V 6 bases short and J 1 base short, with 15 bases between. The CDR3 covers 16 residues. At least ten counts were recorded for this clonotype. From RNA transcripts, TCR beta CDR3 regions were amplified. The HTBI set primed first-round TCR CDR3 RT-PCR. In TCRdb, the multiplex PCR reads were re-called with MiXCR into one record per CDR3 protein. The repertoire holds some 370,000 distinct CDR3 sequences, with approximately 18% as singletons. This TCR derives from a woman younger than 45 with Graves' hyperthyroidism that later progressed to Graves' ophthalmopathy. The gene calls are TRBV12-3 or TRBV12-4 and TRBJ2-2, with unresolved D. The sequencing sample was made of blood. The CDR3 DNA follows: TGTGCCAGCAGCCGATCTTTAGGATTGAACACCGGGGAGCTGTTTTTT. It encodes CASSRSLGLNTGELFF.